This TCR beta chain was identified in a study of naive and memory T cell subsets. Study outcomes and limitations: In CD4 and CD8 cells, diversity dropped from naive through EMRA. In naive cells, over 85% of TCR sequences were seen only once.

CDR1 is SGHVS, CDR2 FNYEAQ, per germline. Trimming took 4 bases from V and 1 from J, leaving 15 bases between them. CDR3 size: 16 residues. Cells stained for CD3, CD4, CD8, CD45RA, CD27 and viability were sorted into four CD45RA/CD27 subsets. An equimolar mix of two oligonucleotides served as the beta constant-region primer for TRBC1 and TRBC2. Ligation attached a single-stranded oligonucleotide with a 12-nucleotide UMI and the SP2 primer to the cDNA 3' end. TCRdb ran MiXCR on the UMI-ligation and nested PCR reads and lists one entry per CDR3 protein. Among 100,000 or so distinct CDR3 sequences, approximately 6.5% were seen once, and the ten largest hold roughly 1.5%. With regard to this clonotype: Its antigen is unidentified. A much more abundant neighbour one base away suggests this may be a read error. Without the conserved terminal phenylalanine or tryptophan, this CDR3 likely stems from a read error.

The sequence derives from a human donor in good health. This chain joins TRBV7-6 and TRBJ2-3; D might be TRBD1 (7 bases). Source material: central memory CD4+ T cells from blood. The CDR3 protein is CASSSRGDRRTDTQYL. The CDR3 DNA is TGTGCCAGCAGCTCCAGGGGGGACAGACGCACAGATACGCAGTATTTA.